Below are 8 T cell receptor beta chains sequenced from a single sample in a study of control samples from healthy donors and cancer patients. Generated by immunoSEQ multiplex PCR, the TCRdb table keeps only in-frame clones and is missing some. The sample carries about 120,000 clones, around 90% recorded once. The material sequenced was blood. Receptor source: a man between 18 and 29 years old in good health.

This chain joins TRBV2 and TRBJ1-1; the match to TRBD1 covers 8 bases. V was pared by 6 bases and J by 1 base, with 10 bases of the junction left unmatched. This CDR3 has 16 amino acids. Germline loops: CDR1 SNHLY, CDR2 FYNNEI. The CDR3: CASSPDRAGTNTEAFF. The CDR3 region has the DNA TGTGCCAGCAGCCCGGACAGGGCAGGGACGAACACTGAAGCTTTCTTT.

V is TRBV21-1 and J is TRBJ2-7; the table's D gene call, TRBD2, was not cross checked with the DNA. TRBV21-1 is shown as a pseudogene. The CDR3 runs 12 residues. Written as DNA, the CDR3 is TGTGCCAGCCCCGGGGAAGCCTACGAGCAGTACTTC. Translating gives CASPGEAYEQYF.

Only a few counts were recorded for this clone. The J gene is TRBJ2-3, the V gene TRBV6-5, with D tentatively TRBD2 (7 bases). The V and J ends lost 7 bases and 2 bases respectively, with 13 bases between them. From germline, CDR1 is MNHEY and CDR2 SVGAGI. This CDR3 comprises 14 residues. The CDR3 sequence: CASKAGADTDTQYF. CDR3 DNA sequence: TGTGCCAGCAAGGCGGGGGCCGACACAGATACGCAGTATTTT.

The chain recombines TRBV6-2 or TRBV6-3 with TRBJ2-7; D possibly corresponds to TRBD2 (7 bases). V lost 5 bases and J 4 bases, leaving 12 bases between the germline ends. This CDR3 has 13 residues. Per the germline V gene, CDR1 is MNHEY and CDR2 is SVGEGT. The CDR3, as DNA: TGTGCCAGCAGTCCAGCGGGGACATACGAGCAGTACTTC. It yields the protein CASSPAGTYEQYF.

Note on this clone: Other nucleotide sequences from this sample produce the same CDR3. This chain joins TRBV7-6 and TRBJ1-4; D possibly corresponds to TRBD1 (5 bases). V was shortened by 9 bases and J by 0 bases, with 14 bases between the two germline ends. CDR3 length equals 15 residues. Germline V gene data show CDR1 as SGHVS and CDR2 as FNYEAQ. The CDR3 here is CASSPRQSTNEKLFF. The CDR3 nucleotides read TGTGCCAGTAGCCCCCGACAGTCAACTAATGAAAAACTGTTTTTT.

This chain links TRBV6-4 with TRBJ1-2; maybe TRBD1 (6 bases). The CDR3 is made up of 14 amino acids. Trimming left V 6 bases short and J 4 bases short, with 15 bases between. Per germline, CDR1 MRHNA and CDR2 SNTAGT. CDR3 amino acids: CASRATGTSYGYTF. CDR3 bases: TGTGCCAGCAGAGCCACAGGGACCTCCTATGGCTACACCTTC.

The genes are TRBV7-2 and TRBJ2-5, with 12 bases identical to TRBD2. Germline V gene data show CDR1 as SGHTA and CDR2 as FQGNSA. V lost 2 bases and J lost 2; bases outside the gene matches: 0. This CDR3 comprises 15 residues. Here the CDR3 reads CASSLLAGGQETQYF. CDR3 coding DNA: TGTGCCAGCAGCTTACTAGCGGGGGGGCAAGAGACCCAGTACTTC.

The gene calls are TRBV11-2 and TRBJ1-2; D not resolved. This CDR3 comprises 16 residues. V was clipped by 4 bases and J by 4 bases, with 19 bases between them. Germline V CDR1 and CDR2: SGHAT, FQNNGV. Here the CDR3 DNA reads TGTGCCAGCAGCTCAACCATTGCCTCGGGAGGCTATGGCTACACCTTC. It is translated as CASSSTIASGGYGYTF.